The 10 T cell receptor beta chains given below trace back to one sample, sequenced in a study of blood T cell repertoires in COVID-19. Produced via immunoSEQ multiplex PCR; TCRdb's table is partial and in-frame only. The table lists 200,000 to 250,000 clones, roughly 89% of them singletons. Material for sequencing was PBMCs or T cells enriched from blood (not recorded which). The receptor source for this set is a young man who had been exposed to COVID-19.

This sequence joins TRBV4-2 and TRBJ2-3, with unresolved D. The CDR3 is 13 residues long. Looked up from germline, CDR1 is LGHNA and CDR2 is YNFKEQ. Trimming took off 4 bases at V and 5 bases at J, with 10 bases between the two ends. CDR3 sequence: CASSRSPGDTQYF. CDR3 nucleotides: TGTGCCAGCAGCCGGTCACCCGGAGATACGCAGTATTTT.

The chain links TRBV30 to TRBJ1-4; D is uncertain. The V end was cut by 0 bases, the J end by 4 bases, with 3 bases between. CDR3 length equals 12 residues. In germline, CDR1 is GTSNPN, CDR2 SVGIG (reference sequence). CDR3 protein: CAWSVSNEKLFF. CDR3 nucleotides: TGTGCCTGGAGTGTCAGTAATGAAAAACTGTTTTTT.

This clone appeared once. The chain has TRBV2 and TRBJ2-5, with TRBD2 identical over 10 bases. The CDR3 totals 15 residues. Per germline, CDR1 SNHLY and CDR2 FYNNEI. With V trimmed by 6 bases and J by 4 bases, 8 bases remained unmatched. Written as DNA, the CDR3 is TGTGCCAGCAGCGCGGGACTAGCGAGCCGAGAGACCCAGTACTTC. This codes for CASSAGLASRETQYF.

This chain joins TRBV5-1 and TRBJ2-1; D not certain. The V gene's germline CDR1 is SGHRS and CDR2 YFSETQ. The germline V and J ends were trimmed by 5 bases and 4 bases, with 4 bases remaining between them. This CDR3 is built from 11 residues. This CDR3 is CASRTYNEQFF. CDR3 bases: TGCGCCAGCAGGACTTACAATGAGCAGTTCTTC.

This clone came up once. The chain combines TRBV24-1 with TRBJ2-2, with D maybe TRBD2 (6 bases). V shed 4 bases and J shed 6 bases, with 8 bases lying between them. CDR1 KGHDR and CDR2 SFDVKD come from the germline V gene. The CDR3 has 13 amino acids. CDR3 region: CATSEGGPGELFF. CDR3 bases: TGTGCCACCAGTGAGGGGGGACCCGGGGAGCTGTTTTTT.

The chain links TRBV3-1 (or the pseudogene TRBV3-2) to TRBJ1-3; unclear D gene. This CDR3 comprises 14 residues. The germline gives CDR1 LGHDT, CDR2 YNNKEL (reference sequence). Trimming cost V 7 bases and J 0 bases, with 10 bases left between them. CDR3 sequence: CASNTGSSGNTIYF. The CDR3 nucleotides are TGTGCCAGCAACACCGGGAGCTCTGGAAACACCATATATTTT.

For this clone: The sample has other DNA sequences that encode this CDR3 too. The chain recombines TRBV4-3 with TRBJ2-5; 8 nucleotides align to TRBD1. The CDR3 totals 15 residues. The germline gives CDR1 LGHNA, CDR2 YSLEER. V trimming: 1 base; J trimming: 1 base; junction bases outside the gene matches: 2. The CDR3 region has the DNA TGCGCCAGCAGCCAAGGAACAGGGGGCCAAGAGACCCAGTACTTC. Residues: CASSQGTGGQETQYF.

This clone appeared once. V is TRBV6-5 and J is TRBJ2-1; TRBD1 agrees at 8 bases. The J segment lost 8 bases and the V segment lost 0 bases, leaving 6 bases of the junction unmatched. The V gene's germline CDR1 is MNHEY and CDR2 SVGAGI. This CDR3 contains 15 residues. The CDR3 DNA reads as TGTGCCAGCAGTTACTCCCAGGGGGCTCGGGATGAGCAGTTCTTC. This sequence encodes CASSYSQGARDEQFF.

The CDR3 nucleotides are TGCGCCAGCAGCCTTAGGACAGGGGGCAATTCACCCCTCCACTTT. As protein: CASSLRTGGNSPLHF. The V gene is TRBV4-3, the J gene TRBJ1-6; 11 positions agree with TRBD1. J lost 7 bases, V lost 4 bases, and 3 bases had no gene match. The CDR3 is 15 residues long. Germline assignment: CDR1 LGHNA and CDR2 YSLEER.

V usage is TRBV5-1 and J usage is TRBJ1-1; D uncertain. Germline CDR1 and CDR2: SGHRS and YFSETQ. V lost 0 bases and J 3 bases, leaving 9 bases between the germline ends. The CDR3 spans 14 residues. The CDR3 region has the DNA TGCGCCAGCAGCTTGGCCGCGGGGTACACTGAAGCTTTCTTT. Translated, it gives CASSLAAGYTEAFF.